What follows are 32 T cell receptor beta chains derived from one specimen sequenced in a study of blood T cell repertoires in COVID-19 (dated by TCRdb to 2018 to 2020). Libraries were made using the immunoSEQ multiplex PCR assay. TCRdb's version of the immuneACCESS table is confined to in-frame rearrangements and falls short of the full clone set. An unresolved V gene accounts for under half of the shortfall where checked; the remainder is of unknown origin. This sample gives under 250,000 clones in total; around 83% of them show up just once. About 8.9% of the sample comes from the top ten. Material: peripheral blood. All receptors come from a man older than 75 with acute or convalescent COVID-19.

The chain carries TRBV5-4 and TRBJ2-6; 10 nucleotides align to TRBD1. V lost 3 bases, J lost 1 base, and 7 bases stayed unmatched. The CDR3 length is 18 residues. Germline V gene lookup returns CDR1 SGHNT and CDR2 YYREEE (reference sequence). DNA of the CDR3: TGTGCCAGCAGCTCCCCCGGGACAGGGGTATCTGGGGCCAACGTCCTGACTTTC. Protein sequence: CASSSPGTGVSGANVLTF.

J is TRBJ1-1 and V is TRBV7-9; the D gene is possibly TRBD1 (5 bases). V was clipped by 5 bases and J by 10 bases, with 11 bases between them. The germline gives CDR1 SEHNR, CDR2 FQNEAQ (reference sequence). The CDR3 runs 11 residues. This CDR3 is CASSGGQGAFF. CDR3 nucleotide sequence: TGTGCCAGCAGCGGCGGCCAGGGAGCTTTCTTT.

The chain uses TRBV10-3 and TRBJ2-7; a weak D match, TRBD2 (6 bases). V gave up 0 bases and J gave up 3 bases, with 9 bases separating them. Germline V gives CDR1 ENHRY, CDR2 SYGVKD. The length of the CDR3 is 14 residues. CDR3 loop: CAISESEGRYEQYF. Written as DNA, the CDR3 is TGTGCCATCAGTGAGTCGGAGGGGCGCTACGAGCAGTACTTC.

The rearrangement uses TRBV5-1 and TRBJ2-6; 9 nucleotides agree with TRBD1. Germline lookup yields CDR1 SGHRS and CDR2 YFSETQ. CDR3 size: 18 residues. Trimming took 4 bases from V and 4 from J; bases not matched to a gene: 12. The CDR3 spells CASSPGGQGATGANVLTF. DNA of the CDR3: TGCGCCAGCAGCCCGGGGGGACAGGGTGCTACCGGGGCCAACGTCCTGACTTTC. The whole variable domain, remainder taken from reference TRBV5-1 and TRBJ2-6, is KAGVTQTPRYLIKTRGQQVTLSCSPISGHRSVSWYQQTPGQGLQFLFEYFSETQRNKGNFPGRFSGRQFSNSRSEMNVSTLELGDSALYLCASSPGGQGATGANVLTFGAGSRLTVL.

The chain recombines TRBV6-5 with TRBJ1-1; tentative D call: TRBD1 (5 bases). The CDR3 is 14 residues long. Germline CDR1 is MNHEY and CDR2 is SVGAGI. Trimming left V 6 bases short and J 7 bases short, with 18 bases between. The chain's CDR3 is CASRVFTGPDEAFF. The CDR3 coding sequence is TGTGCCAGCAGGGTATTTACAGGACCAGATGAAGCTTTCTTT.

This chain connects TRBV7-2 to TRBJ2-3; D may be TRBD2 (6 bases). Germline V CDR1 and CDR2: SGHTA, FQGNSA. V shed 0 bases and J shed 7 bases, with 14 bases lying between them. The CDR3 totals 15 residues. CDR3 nucleotide sequence: TGTGCCAGCAGCTTAGCGTCGGCGGGGTTTAATACGCAGTATTTT. Translating it yields CASSLASAGFNTQYF.

The rearrangement joins TRBV6-5 to TRBJ1-5; 8 nucleotides agree with TRBD1. The V and J ends lost 2 bases and 2 bases, in that order; junction bases with no gene match: 2. The CDR3 spans 15 residues. Germline-derived CDR1 and CDR2 are MNHEY and SVGAGI. The CDR3 bases are TGTGCCAGCAGTTACGGACAGGGAGGCAATCAGCCCCAGCATTTT. It yields the protein CASSYGQGGNQPQHF.

This clone was detected a few times. The sample holds other DNA sequences that translate to the same CDR3. CDR3 amino acids: CASSFPGTYEQYF. The CDR3 region has the DNA TGCGCCAGCAGCTTTCCAGGAACCTACGAGCAGTACTTC. This rearrangement joins TRBV5-1 to TRBJ2-7; no firm D call. The CDR3 length is 13 residues. The V end lost 2 bases, the J end lost 2 bases, and 8 bases lay between the germline ends. CDR1 is SGHRS and CDR2 is YFSETQ in the germline V gene.

The chain's CDR3 is CASGLSPGQGAVGELFF. For the CDR3, the DNA is TGTGCTAGTGGTTTGTCTCCGGGACAGGGGGCGGTCGGGGAGCTGTTTTTT. The rearrangement links TRBV12-5 to TRBJ2-2, with 12 bases aligning to TRBD1. With 2 bases clipped from V and 7 bases from J, the junction kept 8 bases outside the gene matches. Germline CDR1 is LGHNT and CDR2 is FRNRAP. This CDR3 contains 17 residues.

The gene calls are TRBV12-3 or TRBV12-4 and TRBJ1-1, with a possible D match to TRBD1 (6 bases). There are 12 residues in the CDR3. Trimming removed 6 bases from V and 7 bases from J, with 12 bases in between. CDR3 amino acids: CASSNGQLEAFF. For the CDR3, the DNA is TGTGCCAGCAGCAATGGACAGCTTGAAGCTTTCTTT.

The CDR3 DNA reads TGTGCTAGTGGTTTGGACCCATGGGGAGGGACGGGCACAGATACGCAGTATTTT. This encodes CASGLDPWGGTGTDTQYF. The gene calls are TRBV12-5 and TRBJ2-3; 7 nucleotides match TRBD2. CDR3 length: 18 amino acids. The germline V gene has CDR1 LGHNT and CDR2 FRNRAP. V gave up 1 base and J gave up 1 base; unmatched junction bases: 11.

The rearrangement joins TRBV27 to TRBJ1-4, with TRBD1 matching 7 bases. Germline V CDR1 and CDR2: MNHEY, SMNVEV (reference sequence). CDR3 length equals 15 residues. Unmatched junction bases numbered 11, after V lost 5 bases and J lost 8 bases. CDR3 bases: TGTGCCAGCAGTCAACAGGGGCTCCTTTGGGAAAAACTGTTTTTT. The encoded protein is CASSQQGLLWEKLFF.

This clone is a singleton in its sample. The chain couples TRBV18 to TRBJ1-6; D is possibly TRBD1 (5 bases). The CDR3 is made up of 16 amino acids. CDR1 is KGHSH, CDR2 LQKENI, per germline. Trimming left V 1 base short and J 10 bases short, with 17 bases between. The CDR3 reads CASSPQYARQNSPLHF. CDR3 in DNA: TGTGCCAGCTCACCACAGTATGCTCGACAGAACTCACCCCTCCACTTT. The full variable domain, rest sourced from reference TRBV18 and TRBJ1-6, is NAGVMQNPRHLVRRRGQEARLRCSPMKGHSHVYWYRQLPEEGLKFMVYLQKENIIDESGMPKERFSAEFPKEGPSILRIQQVVRGDSAAYFCASSPQYARQNSPLHFGNGTRLTVT.

The chain links TRBV5-5 to TRBJ2-3; D not resolved. The CDR3 is 15 amino acids. CDR1 and CDR2 (germline): SGHKS, YYEKEE (reference sequence). V lost 0 bases and J 4 bases, leaving 12 bases between the germline ends. CDR3 nucleotide sequence: TGTGCCAGCAGCTTGGCTGTGGTCACACCAGATACGCAGTATTTT. Amino acids: CASSLAVVTPDTQYF.

The chain carries TRBV30 and TRBJ1-1; D not resolved. V was pared by 0 bases and J by 0 bases, with 8 bases between. CDR3 length: 14 residues. The germline V gene has CDR1 GTSNPN and CDR2 SVGIG (reference sequence). DNA of the CDR3: TGTGCCTGGAGTGTGGGCAGTATGAACACTGAAGCTTTCTTT. Translating it yields CAWSVGSMNTEAFF.

Notes on this clone: Other nucleotide sequences from this sample produce the same CDR3. The V and J genes are TRBV12-3 or TRBV12-4 and TRBJ1-1, with D hard to call. The CDR3 loop spans 13 amino acids. V shed 3 bases and J shed 0 bases, with 5 bases lying between them. This chain's CDR3 is CASSLEVNTEAFF. For the CDR3, the DNA is TGTGCCAGCAGTTTGGAGGTGAACACTGAAGCTTTCTTT.

The chain combines TRBV19 with TRBJ1-5; 11 positions agree with TRBD1. CDR3 length equals 16 residues. Trimming took 0 bases from V and 8 from J; bases not matched to a gene: 6. Per germline, CDR1 LNHDA and CDR2 SQIVND (reference sequence). Written as DNA, the CDR3 is TGTGCCAGTAGTATAGATCGGGACAGGGGGATCAAGCCCCAGCATTTT. The encoded protein is CASSIDRDRGIKPQHF.

The DNA for the CDR3 is TGTGCCAGCAGCTTGGTGGGACAGGGGAATGGAAACACCATATATTTT. It translates to CASSLVGQGNGNTIYF. This chain connects TRBV5-6 to TRBJ1-3; 10 nucleotides agree with TRBD1. Germline assignment: CDR1 SGHDT and CDR2 YYEEEE. This CDR3 is 16 amino acids long. V was clipped by 0 bases and J by 3 bases; unmatched bases: 3.

This clone turned up a few times. This chain connects TRBV5-1 to TRBJ2-7, with TRBD1 identical over 7 bases. This CDR3 has 14 amino acids. Germline values: CDR1 SGHRS, CDR2 YFSETQ. V was clipped by 0 bases and J by 6 bases; unmatched bases: 6. As DNA, the CDR3 is TGCGCCAGCAGCTTGGACCTCAGGGGGAGCGAGCAGTACTTC. Protein sequence: CASSLDLRGSEQYF.

This clone was seen more than once but under ten times. The genes are TRBV24-1 and TRBJ2-1, with 7 positions matching TRBD1. The CDR3 spans 14 residues. CDR1 is KGHDR and CDR2 is SFDVKD in the germline V gene. With V trimmed by 0 bases and J by 10 bases, 5 bases remained unmatched. The CDR3 DNA follows: TGTGCCACCAGTGATTTGGGGACAGTTCGCGAGCAGTTCTTC. It is translated as CATSDLGTVREQFF.

The genes are TRBV4-2 and TRBJ2-2, with D possibly being TRBD1 (5 bases). Germline CDR1 is LGHNA and CDR2 is YNFKEQ. Trimming took off 1 base at V and 0 bases at J, with 9 bases between the two ends. The CDR3 extends over 16 amino acids. Here the CDR3 DNA reads TGTGCCAGCAGCCAAGGACAGAATTCGAACACCGGGGAGCTGTTTTTT. It is translated as CASSQGQNSNTGELFF.

The gene calls are TRBV5-4 and TRBJ1-2, with 8 nucleotides matching TRBD1. CDR1 and CDR2 from the germline V gene are SGHNT and YYREEE (reference sequence). After removal of 2 bases from V and 3 bases from J, the junction contained 6 bases not matched to a gene. CDR3 length: 15 amino acids. The CDR3 here is CASSFKQGGDYGYTF. CDR3 sequence (DNA): TGTGCCAGCAGCTTTAAACAGGGGGGGGACTATGGCTACACCTTC.

The chain is built from TRBV7-3 and TRBJ2-1, with D perhaps matching TRBD2 (7 bases). Per the germline V gene, CDR1 is SGHTA and CDR2 is FQGTGA. Deletions cut 3 bases from V and 4 bases from J, with 16 bases between. The CDR3 has 16 amino acids. CDR3 residues: CASSLSYREGYNEQFF. CDR3 coding DNA: TGTGCCAGCAGCTTGAGTTACAGGGAGGGATACAATGAGCAGTTCTTC.

The CDR3 spells CATSTGPNYGYTF. The CDR3 nucleotides are TGTGCCACCAGCACAGGACCTAACTATGGCTACACCTTC. The chain carries TRBV24-1 and TRBJ1-2; tentative D call: TRBD1 (5 bases). V dropped 7 bases and J dropped 0 bases, with 8 bases sitting between them. Germline loops: CDR1 KGHDR, CDR2 SFDVKD. The CDR3 is 13 residues long.

The rearrangement links TRBV3-1 (or the pseudogene TRBV3-2) to TRBJ1-3, with 9 bases aligning to TRBD1. The length of the CDR3 is 16 residues. Trimming cost V 5 bases and J 4 bases; bases outside gene matches: 9. Germline CDR1 LGHDT, CDR2 YNNKEL (reference sequence). The CDR3: CASSFSDRGRGNTIYF. In DNA form, the CDR3 reads TGTGCCAGCAGCTTTTCGGACAGGGGCCGAGGAAACACCATATATTTT.

The rearrangement links TRBV7-2 to TRBJ1-5; 7 bases match TRBD1. Germline CDR1 is SGHTA and CDR2 is FQGNSA. J was trimmed by 4 bases and V by 1 base; bases with no gene match: 7. The CDR3 loop spans 16 amino acids. The CDR3: CASSLEARQGNQPQHF. CDR3 DNA sequence: TGTGCCAGCAGCTTAGAAGCCCGACAGGGTAATCAGCCCCAGCATTTT. Using reference TRBV7-2 and TRBJ1-5 for the parts outside the CDR3, the full variable domain is GAGVSQSPSNKVTEKGKDVELRCDPISGHTALYWYRQSLGQGLEFLIYFQGNSAPDKSGLPSDRFSAERTGGSVSTLTIQRTQQEDSAVYLCASSLEARQGNQPQHFGDGTRLSIL.

The chain links TRBV7-2 to TRBJ2-7; 11 bases are a match to TRBD2. Germline values: CDR1 SGHTA, CDR2 FQGNSA. This CDR3 comprises 19 residues. J lost 1 base, V lost 8 bases, and 19 bases had no gene match. The CDR3 DNA follows: TGTGCCAGCGCGCTTAGGACTAGCGGGCCAAGCGGAAGTTCCTACGAGCAGTACTTC. Amino acids: CASALRTSGPSGSSYEQYF.

The chain recombines TRBV7-9 with TRBJ2-5; D unclear. Trimming removed 5 bases from V and 4 bases from J, with 8 bases in between. Germline CDR1 reads SEHNR; CDR2 reads FQNEAQ (reference sequence). The CDR3 has 12 residues. The CDR3 here is CASSVLVETQYF. CDR3 DNA sequence: TGTGCCAGCAGCGTGCTAGTAGAGACCCAGTACTTC.

The chain couples TRBV15 to TRBJ2-3; D unclear. V was pared by 0 bases and J by 8 bases, with 12 bases between. Germline V gene lookup returns CDR1 LNHNV and CDR2 YYDKDF (reference sequence). This CDR3 is built from 14 residues. The CDR3 spells CATSRDPDSGTQYF. Here the CDR3 DNA reads TGTGCCACCAGCAGAGACCCTGACTCGGGTACGCAGTATTTT.

The chain recombines TRBV20-1 with TRBJ1-6, with D possibly being TRBD1 (5 bases). Germline V gives CDR1 DFQATT, CDR2 SNEGSKA (reference sequence). The ends were cut back, 3 bases at V and 7 bases at J, with 10 bases in the middle. There are 13 residues in the CDR3. As DNA, the CDR3 is TGCAGTGCTAGTCCGGGGGTCAATTCACCCCTCCACTTT. It codes for CSASPGVNSPLHF.

V usage is TRBV21-1 and J usage is TRBJ2-5; the listed D gene, TRBD2, was not tested against the DNA. TRBV21-1 is a pseudogene segment. The CDR3 spans 16 residues. The CDR3 region has the DNA TGTGCCAGCAGCGACCCGGGACTAGCGGGAGAGGGGACCCAGTACTTC. It specifies CASSDPGLAGEGTQYF.

V usage is TRBV6-6 and J usage is TRBJ1-3; TRBD1 agrees at 7 bases. The CDR3 totals 15 residues. Losses at the gene ends were 8 bases for V and 0 bases for J; bases not matched to a gene: 7. From germline, CDR1 is MNHNY and CDR2 SVGAGI (reference sequence). CDR3 region: CASRGTVHSGNTIYF. The CDR3 DNA follows: TGTGCCAGCCGGGGGACAGTTCACTCTGGAAACACCATATATTTT.